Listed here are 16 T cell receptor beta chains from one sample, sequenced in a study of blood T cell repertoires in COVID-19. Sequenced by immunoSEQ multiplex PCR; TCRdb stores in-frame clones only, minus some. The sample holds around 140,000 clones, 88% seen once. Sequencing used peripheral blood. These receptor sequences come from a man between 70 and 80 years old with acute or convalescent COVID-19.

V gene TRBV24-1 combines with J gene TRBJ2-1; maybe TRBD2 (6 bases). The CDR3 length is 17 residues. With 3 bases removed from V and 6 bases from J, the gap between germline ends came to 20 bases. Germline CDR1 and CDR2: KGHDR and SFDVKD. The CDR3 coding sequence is TGTGCCACCAGTGATCCGTTGTCTCGACTAGGGGCCAATGAGCAGTTCTTC. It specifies CATSDPLSRLGANEQFF.

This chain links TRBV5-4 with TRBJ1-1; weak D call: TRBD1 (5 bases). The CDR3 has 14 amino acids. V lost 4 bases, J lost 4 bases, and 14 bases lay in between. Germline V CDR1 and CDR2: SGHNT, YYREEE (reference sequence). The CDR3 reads CASSEVSRGTEAFF. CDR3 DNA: TGTGCCAGCAGCGAAGTATCTAGGGGCACTGAAGCTTTCTTT.

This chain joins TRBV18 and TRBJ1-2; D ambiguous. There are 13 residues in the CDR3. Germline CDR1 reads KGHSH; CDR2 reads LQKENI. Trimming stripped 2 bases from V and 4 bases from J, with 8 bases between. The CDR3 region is CASSPEKLYGYTF. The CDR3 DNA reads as TGTGCCAGCTCACCAGAGAAGCTCTATGGCTACACCTTC.

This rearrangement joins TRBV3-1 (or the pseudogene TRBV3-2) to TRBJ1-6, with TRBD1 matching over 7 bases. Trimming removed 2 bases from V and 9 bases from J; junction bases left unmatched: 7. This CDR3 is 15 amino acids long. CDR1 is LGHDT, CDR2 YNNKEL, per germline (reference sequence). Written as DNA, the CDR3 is TGTGCCAGCAGCCAACAGGGGGGCGCAGGTTCACCCCTCCACTTT. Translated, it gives CASSQQGGAGSPLHF.

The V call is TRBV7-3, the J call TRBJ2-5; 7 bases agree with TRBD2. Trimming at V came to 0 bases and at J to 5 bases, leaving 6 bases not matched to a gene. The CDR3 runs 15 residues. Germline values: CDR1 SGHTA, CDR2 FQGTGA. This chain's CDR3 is CASSLTPKGGETQYF. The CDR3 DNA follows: TGTGCCAGCAGCTTAACGCCAAAGGGAGGGGAGACCCAGTACTTC.

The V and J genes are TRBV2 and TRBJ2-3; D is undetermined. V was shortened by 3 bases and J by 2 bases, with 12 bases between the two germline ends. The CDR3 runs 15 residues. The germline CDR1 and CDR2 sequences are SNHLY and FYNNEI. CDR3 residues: CASSDDTFPTDTQYF. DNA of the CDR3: TGTGCCAGCAGTGACGACACGTTCCCCACAGATACGCAGTATTTT.

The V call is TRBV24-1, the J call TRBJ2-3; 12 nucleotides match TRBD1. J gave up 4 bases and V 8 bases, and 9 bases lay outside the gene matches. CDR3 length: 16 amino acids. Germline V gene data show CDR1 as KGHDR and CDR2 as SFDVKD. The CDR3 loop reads CATNNRDRGPPDTQYF. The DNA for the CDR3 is TGTGCCACCAATAACCGGGACAGGGGGCCCCCAGATACGCAGTATTTT.

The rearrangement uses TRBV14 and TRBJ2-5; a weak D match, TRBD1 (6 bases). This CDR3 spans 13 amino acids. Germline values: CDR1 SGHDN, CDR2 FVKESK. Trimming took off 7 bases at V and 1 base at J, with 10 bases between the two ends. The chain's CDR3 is CASNRDIQETQYF. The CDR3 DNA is TGTGCCAGCAACCGGGACATCCAAGAGACCCAGTACTTC.

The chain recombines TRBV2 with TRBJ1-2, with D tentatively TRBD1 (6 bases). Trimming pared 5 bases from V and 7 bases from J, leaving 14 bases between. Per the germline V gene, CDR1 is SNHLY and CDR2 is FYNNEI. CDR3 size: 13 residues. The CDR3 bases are TGTGCCAGCAGTATACAGGGTTTCCTTGGCTACACCTTC. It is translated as CASSIQGFLGYTF. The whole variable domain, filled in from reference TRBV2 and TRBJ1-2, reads EPEVTQTPSHQVTQMGQEVILRCVPISNHLYFYWYRQILGQKVEFLVSFYNNEISEKSEIFDDQFSVERPDGSNFTLKIRSTKLEDSAMYFCASSIQGFLGYTFGSGTRLTVV.

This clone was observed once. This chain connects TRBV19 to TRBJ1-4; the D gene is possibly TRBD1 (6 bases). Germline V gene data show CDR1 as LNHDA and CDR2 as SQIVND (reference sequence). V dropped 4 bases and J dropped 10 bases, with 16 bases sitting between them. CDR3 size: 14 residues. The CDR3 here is CASSTGDGYGKLFF. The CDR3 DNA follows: TGTGCCAGTAGTACAGGGGACGGTTATGGAAAACTGTTTTTT.

CDR3 sequence (DNA): TGTGCCAGCAGTGACGGGGGGACAGGGAGCACTGAAGCTTTCTTT. Its protein is CASSDGGTGSTEAFF. This chain links TRBV2 with TRBJ1-1, with 9 bases lining up with TRBD1. The V gene's germline CDR1 is SNHLY and CDR2 FYNNEI. J gave up 4 bases and V 3 bases, and 6 bases lay outside the gene matches. There are 15 residues in the CDR3.

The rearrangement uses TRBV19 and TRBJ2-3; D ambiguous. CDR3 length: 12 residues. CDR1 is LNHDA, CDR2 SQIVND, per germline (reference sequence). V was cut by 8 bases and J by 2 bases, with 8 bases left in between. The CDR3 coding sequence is TGTGCCAGTGGCTCCGACACAGATACGCAGTATTTT. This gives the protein CASGSDTDTQYF.

CDR3 nucleotide sequence: TGCAGCGCTGGAGGGGGACAGGGCCTAGGGCAGTACTTC. Amino acids: CSAGGGQGLGQYF. The chain couples TRBV29-1 to TRBJ2-7; TRBD1 matches at 9 bases. Germline-derived CDR1 and CDR2 are SQVTM and ANQGSEA. V shed 7 bases, J shed 9 bases, and the junction held 13 bases outside the gene matches. The CDR3 totals 13 residues.

CDR3 loop: CASSGDRMDSYEQYF. As DNA, the CDR3 is TGTGCCAGCAGCGGGGACAGGATGGACTCCTACGAGCAGTACTTC. This rearrangement joins TRBV21-1 to TRBJ2-7; TRBD1, the table's D call, lacks a check against the DNA. TRBV21-1 is a pseudogene. CDR3 length: 15 residues.

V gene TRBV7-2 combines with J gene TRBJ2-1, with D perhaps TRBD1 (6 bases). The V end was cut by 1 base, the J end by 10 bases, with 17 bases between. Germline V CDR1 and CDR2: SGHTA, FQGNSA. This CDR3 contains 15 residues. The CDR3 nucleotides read TGTGCCAGCAGCTTAGATCGGGTCCCTCAGGGGGAGCAGTTCTTC. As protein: CASSLDRVPQGEQFF.

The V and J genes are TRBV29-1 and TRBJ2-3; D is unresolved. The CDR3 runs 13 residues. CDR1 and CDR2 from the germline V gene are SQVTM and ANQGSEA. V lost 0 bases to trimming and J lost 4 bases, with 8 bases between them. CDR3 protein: CSVEDSRPDTQYF. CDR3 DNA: TGCAGCGTTGAAGATTCCAGGCCAGATACGCAGTATTTT.